The rows below give T cell receptor beta chains drawn from one sample of a study of T cell responses to AZD1222 COVID-19 vaccine. Using immunoSEQ multiplex PCR, the repertoire was profiled, and TCRdb retains in-frame clones only, with some absent. The sample holds about 82,000 clones; about four fifths are singletons and the top ten take 1.3%. The sequencing used peripheral blood, collected 28 days after the second AZD1222 dose. These receptors all come from an adult who received the AZD1222 COVID-19 vaccine. CDR3s leave out the opening cysteine and the closing phenylalanine or tryptophan. Each record gives: V gene, J gene, CDR3 protein.

TRBV27,TRBJ1-5,ASSLGQGSRPQH
TRBV14,TRBJ1-2,ASSPGGYGYT
TRBV7-2,TRBJ2-2,ASSLGVGRAGELF
TRBV12-5,TRBJ1-1,ASGPRVRRGTEAF
TRBV19,TRBJ2-7,ASSVQGGSGEQY
TRBV4-3,TRBJ2-3,ASSQDRLASTDTQY
TRBV7-9,TRBJ2-2,ASSLARNTGELF
TRBV29-1,TRBJ2-3,SVEGTTGASTDTQY
TRBV21-1,TRBJ2-3,ASSKGDGGSSTDTQY
TRBV10-3,TRBJ1-2,AIRPGQGAGGYT
TRBV6-5,TRBJ2-7,ASRALGHYEQY
TRBV27,TRBJ1-5,ASSPDRGRAYSNQPQH
TRBV5-5,TRBJ1-1,ASSLVAGAQTEAF
TRBV7-2,TRBJ2-5,ASSPQGGGQETQY
TRBV3-1/TRBV3-2,TRBJ2-7,ASSQESYEQY
TRBV24-1,TRBJ2-1,ATSATGGFGNEQF
TRBV4-1,TRBJ2-3,ASSPIAGGADTQY
TRBV7-2,TRBJ2-7,ASSPVGGKAYGQY
TRBV2,TRBJ1-2,ASRGSGTGGVGYT
TRBV11-2,TRBJ2-7,ASSLGAEGGEQY
TRBV2,TRBJ2-7,ASSTRRGTHEQY
TRBV2,TRBJ2-7,ASMVTGDYEQY
TRBV6-8,TRBJ2-1,ASRKGGAPDPYNEQF
TRBV4-2,TRBJ1-1,ASSHDQGPYEAF
TRBV7-8,TRBJ2-7,ASSLAVAGPLRLGEQY
TRBV28,TRBJ2-5,ASSLQRVPPGETQY
TRBV29-1,TRBJ1-2,SVVKDSSLYGYT
TRBV9,TRBJ1-4,ASSVGAGAAEKLF
TRBV7-7,TRBJ2-1,ASSLTTSGTGEQF
TRBV28,TRBJ1-5,ASSFAGSNQPQH
TRBV27,TRBJ2-5,ASSLSPGGKETQY
TRBV12-3/TRBV12-4,TRBJ1-1,ASRDGWNTEAF
TRBV18,TRBJ2-1,ASSPRGQSENEQF
TRBV3-1/TRBV3-2,TRBJ2-2,ASSQDFGAAYTGELF
TRBV19,TRBJ1-1,ATQRQGWVAEAF
TRBV6-5,TRBJ2-7,ASSYSKTGSHYEQY
TRBV5-1,TRBJ2-7,ASSLVRGTRYEQY
TRBV9,TRBJ2-3,ASSEGGMDTQY
TRBV28,TRBJ1-1,ASRDATENTEAF
TRBV9,TRBJ2-3,ASSPRNPIAGQRTDTQY
TRBV10-3,TRBJ1-2,AISDGDIGYGYT
TRBV2,TRBJ2-1,ATKSGLAGRGEQF
TRBV11-2,TRBJ2-2,ASSLGELF
TRBV9,TRBJ2-5,ASSPTGTTETQY
TRBV14,TRBJ2-1,ASSPGSSSYNEQF
TRBV7-2,TRBJ1-6,ASSLGQGGGSPLH
TRBV29-1,TRBJ2-2,SAWDRNTGELF
TRBV11-2,TRBJ2-1,ASSPLALRNEQF
TRBV9,TRBJ2-6,ASSVVGASGANVLT
TRBV30,TRBJ2-7,AWSVGGEQY